These 9 T cell receptor beta chains came from one sample sequenced in a study of post-analysis software for immune sequencing data. Their recognized antigens are unknown. Unique molecular identifiers featured in each of the TCR beta cDNA libraries. TCRdb re-analysed the PCR reads in MiXCR, keeping a single row per CDR3 protein. Of 650,000 to 850,000 distinct CDR3 sequences detected, roughly 46% appear once; the ten largest clones hold over 4.5%. Study-level findings and limits: TRBV segments more frequent in patients than in controls numbered several and included TRBV5-6, TRBV5-1 and TRBV20-1.

Sequencing was done on a sample of blood. These receptor sequences come from a girl aged 5-17 years with multiple sclerosis.

In this sample, this clonotype turned up a few times. The rearrangement joins TRBV6-5 to TRBJ2-7, with 12 bases fitting TRBD2. This CDR3 has 15 amino acids. The trim removed 4 bases at V and 7 bases at J, leaving 8 bases unmatched. The germline CDR1 and CDR2 sequences are MNHEY and SVGAGI. CDR3 region: CASSSLGLAGLEQYF. Written as DNA, the CDR3 is TGTGCCAGCAGTTCACTCGGACTAGCGGGACTTGAGCAGTACTTC.

This clonotype appeared a few times. This chain links TRBV28 with TRBJ2-7, with 8 bases fitting TRBD2. The CDR3 consists of 13 residues. Per the germline V gene, CDR1 is MDHEN and CDR2 is SYDVKM. V lost 4 bases and J lost 9; bases outside the gene matches: 8. CDR3: CASSSGLEVPQYF. The CDR3 DNA follows: TGTGCCAGCAGTTCGGGACTAGAGGTTCCGCAGTACTTC.

In the case of this clonotype: This may arise from a read error, as a much more abundant clone is one base away. The genes are TRBV6-5 and TRBJ1-2; D remains unclear. Germline values: CDR1 MNHEY, CDR2 SVGAGI. The CDR3 length is 11 residues. The ends were cut back, 9 bases at V and 5 bases at J, with 10 bases in the middle. CDR3 amino acids: CASGRGYGYTF. CDR3 coding DNA: TGTGCCAGTGGACGGGGATATGGCTACACCTTC.

V and J are TRBV12-3 or TRBV12-4 and TRBJ2-5; TRBD1 aligns across 9 bases. The J call is doubtful: the DNA matches TRBJ2-7 better. This CDR3 region has 15 residues. This CDR3 reads CASSDRDRESYEQYF. CDR3 nucleotide sequence: TGTGCCAGCAGTGACCGGGACAGGGAGTCCTACGAGCAGTACTTC.

This clonotype was observed once. The chain uses TRBV11-2 and TRBJ2-5; 8 bases match TRBD1. Germline V gene sequence: CDR1 SGHAT, CDR2 FQNNGV. This CDR3 is built from 16 residues. Trimming took 5 bases from V and 7 from J; bases not matched to a gene: 15. CDR3 amino acids: CASSPGQGRTRWTQYF. CDR3 nucleotide sequence: TGTGCCAGCAGCCCCGGACAGGGACGTACCAGGTGGACCCAGTACTTC.

This clonotype showed up just a few times. This sequence joins TRBV25-1 and TRBJ2-7; 9 bases map to TRBD1. J gave up 5 bases and V 6 bases, and 11 bases lay outside the gene matches. The germline V gene has CDR1 MGHDK and CDR2 SYGVNS. The CDR3 is 15 residues long. CDR3 loop: CASSLTGTGNNEQYF. The CDR3 DNA reads TGTGCCAGCAGCCTGACCGGGACAGGGAACAACGAGCAGTACTTC.

The chain employs TRBV29-1 and TRBJ2-3; 9 bases match TRBD2. V dropped 4 bases and J dropped 1; count of bases not matched to a gene: 18. The CDR3 has 19 residues. The germline gives CDR1 SQVTM, CDR2 ANQGSEA. CDR3 region: CSVAGRKGGRAFGTDTQYF. CDR3 nucleotide sequence: TGCAGCGTTGCGGGGCGAAAGGGCGGGAGGGCCTTTGGCACAGATACGCAGTATTTT.

This sequence joins TRBV20-1 and TRBJ2-7; D unclear. From germline, CDR1 is DFQATT and CDR2 SNEGSKA (reference sequence). This CDR3 has 13 amino acids. Trimming stripped 2 bases from V and 0 bases from J, with 8 bases between. The CDR3 sequence: CSARLTTSYEQYF. As DNA, the CDR3 is TGCAGTGCTAGACTCACTACCTCCTACGAGCAGTACTTC.

J is TRBJ2-7 and V is TRBV12-3 or TRBV12-4; D uncertain. This CDR3 contains 13 residues. V lost 2 bases and J lost 1, with 6 bases in between. The CDR3 coding sequence is TGTGCCAGCAGTTTACCGAGGTCCTACGAGCAGTACTTC. It encodes CASSLPRSYEQYF.